Reported below is one TCR beta chain. This clone was observed once. Its cognate antigen has yet to be identified. Per-nucleotide qualities are absent, and no much larger clonotype sits a single base away. This record comes from a study of blood T cell repertoires in COVID-19 (dated by TCRdb to the early 2020s). Regarding the complete study: The collaborator samples originated in the United States, Italy and Spain and spanned the acute and convalescent phases of COVID-19. A de-identified subject ID, COVID-19 status, age in years and sex were almost always included in the sample metadata. The repertoires were released in a freely available public database meant as a resource for research on the immune response to SARS-CoV-2. HLA class I and class II types, where available, came from metadata supplied by the sample provider rather than from assay-based typing. The samples were drawn from two sources: the first 160 participants of the ongoing ImmuneRACE study, and 1,254 subjects contributed by 6 global collaborators. The material from the prospective study consisted of cDNA or gDNA derived from T cells, B-cell-depleted T cells, or PBMCs. Subjects who had been exposed to COVID-19, were actively infected with it, or had recovered from it provided the deeply sampled blood TCRbeta repertoires that made up the dataset. The study at large found these results: The amount of clinical and demographic metadata varied by source and participant and was provided uncurated.

Enrolling through a virtual design, the prospective study's participants ranged in age from roughly 18 to 89 years and lived across 24 United States geographic areas. To assign participants to cohorts, the prospective study relied on clinical history that participants themselves reported in a screening survey and a study questionnaire. Recovered participants in ImmuneRACE Cohort 3 were defined as having two consecutive negative NP/OP PCR tests, clearance from a healthcare professional, or resolution of symptoms. In the prospective study, whole blood, serum and a nasopharyngeal or oropharyngeal swab were collected from each participant by mobile phlebotomists. Additional blood draws and questionnaires over an approximately two-month period could optionally be provided by prospective study participants. Prospective study blood samples were shipped either frozen or at room temperature before DNA extraction.

TCRbeta CDR3 regions were amplified from genomic DNA using the immunoSEQ Assay, a bias-controlled multiplex PCR. The published analysis was carried out like this. Nucleated cell counts per sample were estimated from amplification of reference gene primers within the assay. To quantify the absolute abundance of each unique TCRbeta CDR3 rearrangement, sequence reads were collapsed and filtered. Productive Simpson clonality was computed per sample as the square root of Simpson's diversity index over productive rearrangements. TCRdb stores this immuneACCESS table with in-frame sequences only. Part of the clones is absent; in the studies checked, under half of the shortfall reflects unresolved V genes, and no reason is known for the rest. V, J and clone size reflect that table, while D and trimming were determined from the DNA. The sample contains fewer than 150,000 clones, roughly 87% of them found a single time. The top ten constitute over 15% of the sample.

CDR3 length: 15 amino acids, cysteine to phenylalanine. Only the CDR3 region is kept as DNA, spanning 45 bases read in frame from base 1. Trimming costs V 5 bases and J 2 bases, and their ends lie 15 bases apart. Sequences LNHDA (CDR1) and SQIVND (CDR2) are obtained from the germline V gene (reference sequence). The TCR comes from a young man who had recovered from COVID-19. Sequenced sample: PBMCs or T cells enriched from blood (not recorded which). The chain links TRBV19 with TRBJ2-5; a tentative D match to TRBD1 spans 5 bases. The DNA sequence is TGTGCCAGTAGTCCCGGCCGAGGACATCAAGAGACCCAGTACTTC. Translated, it gives CASSPGRGHQETQYF.